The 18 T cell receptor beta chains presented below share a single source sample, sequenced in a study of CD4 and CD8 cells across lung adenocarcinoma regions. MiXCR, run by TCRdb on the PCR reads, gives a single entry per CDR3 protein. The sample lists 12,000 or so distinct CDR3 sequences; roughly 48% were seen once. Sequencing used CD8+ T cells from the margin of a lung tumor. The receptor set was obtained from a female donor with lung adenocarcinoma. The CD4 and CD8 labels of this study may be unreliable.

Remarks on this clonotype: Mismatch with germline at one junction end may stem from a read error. The CDR3 loop reads CASKETGITDAQFF. CDR3 sequence (DNA): TGTGCCAGCAAAGAGACTGGGATTACAGATGCGCAGTTTTTT. V is TRBV6-1 and J is TRBJ2-3; D not resolved. This CDR3 has 14 amino acids. CDR1 MNHNS and CDR2 SASEGT come from the germline V gene.

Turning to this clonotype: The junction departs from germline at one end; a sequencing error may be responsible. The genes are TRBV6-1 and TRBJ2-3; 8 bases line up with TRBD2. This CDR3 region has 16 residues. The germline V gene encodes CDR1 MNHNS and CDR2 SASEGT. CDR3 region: CASSASGRPTTETQYF. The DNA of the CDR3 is TGTGCCAGCAGTGCTAGCGGGCGCCCAACCACAGAGACGCAGTATTTT.

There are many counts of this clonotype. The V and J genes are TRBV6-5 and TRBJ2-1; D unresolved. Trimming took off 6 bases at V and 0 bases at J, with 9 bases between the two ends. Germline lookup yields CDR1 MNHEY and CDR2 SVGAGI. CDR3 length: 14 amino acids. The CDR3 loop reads CASRAVSSYNEQFF. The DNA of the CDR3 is TGTGCCAGCAGGGCTGTTAGCTCCTACAATGAGCAGTTCTTC.

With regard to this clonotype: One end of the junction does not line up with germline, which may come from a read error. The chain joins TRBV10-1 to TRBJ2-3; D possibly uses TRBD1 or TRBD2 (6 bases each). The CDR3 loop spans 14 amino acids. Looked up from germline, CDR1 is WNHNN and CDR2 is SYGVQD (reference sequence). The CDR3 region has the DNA TGCGCCAGCCGTGGGGGGCGGGGCCCAGATACGCAGTACTTT. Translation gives CASRGGRGPDTQYF.

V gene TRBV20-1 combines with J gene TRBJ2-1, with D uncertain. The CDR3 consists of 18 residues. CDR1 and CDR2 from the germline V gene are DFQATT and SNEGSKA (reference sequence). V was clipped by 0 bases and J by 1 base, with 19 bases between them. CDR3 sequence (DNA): TGCAGTGCTAGAGATAGTCGACGGGCCGGGTTTTCCTACAATGAGCAGTTCTTC. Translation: CSARDSRRAGFSYNEQFF.

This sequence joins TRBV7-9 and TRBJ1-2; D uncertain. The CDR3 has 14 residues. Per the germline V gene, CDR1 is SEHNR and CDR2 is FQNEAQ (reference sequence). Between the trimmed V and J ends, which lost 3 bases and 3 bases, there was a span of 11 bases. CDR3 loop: CASSFEIPHYGYTF. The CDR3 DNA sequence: TGTGCCAGCAGCTTCGAAATCCCCCACTATGGCTACACCTTC.

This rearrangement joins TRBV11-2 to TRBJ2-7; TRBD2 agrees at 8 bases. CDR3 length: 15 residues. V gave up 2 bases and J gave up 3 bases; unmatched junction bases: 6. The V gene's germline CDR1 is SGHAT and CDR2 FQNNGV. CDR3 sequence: CASSLTDSGGYEQYF. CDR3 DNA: TGTGCCAGCAGCTTAACCGACAGCGGGGGCTACGAGCAGTACTTC.

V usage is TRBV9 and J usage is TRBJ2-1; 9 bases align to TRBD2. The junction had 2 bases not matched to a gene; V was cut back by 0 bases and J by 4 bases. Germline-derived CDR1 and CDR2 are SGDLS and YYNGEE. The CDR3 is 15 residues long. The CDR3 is CASSVELAGYNEQFF. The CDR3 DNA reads TGTGCCAGCAGCGTAGAACTAGCGGGTTACAATGAGCAGTTCTTC. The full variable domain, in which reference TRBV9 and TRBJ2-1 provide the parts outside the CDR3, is DSGVTQTPKHLITATGQRVTLRCSPRSGDLSVYWYQQSLDQGLQFLIQYYNGEERAKGNILERFSAQQFPDLHSELNLSSLELGDSALYFCASSVELAGYNEQFFGPGTRLTVL.

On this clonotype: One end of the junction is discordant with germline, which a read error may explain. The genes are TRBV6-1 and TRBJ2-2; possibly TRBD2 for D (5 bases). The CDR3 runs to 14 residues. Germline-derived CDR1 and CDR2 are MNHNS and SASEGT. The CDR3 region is CASSDLAPYGELFF. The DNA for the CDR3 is TGTGCCAGCAGTGATTTGGCGCCTTACGGGGAGCTGTTTTTC.

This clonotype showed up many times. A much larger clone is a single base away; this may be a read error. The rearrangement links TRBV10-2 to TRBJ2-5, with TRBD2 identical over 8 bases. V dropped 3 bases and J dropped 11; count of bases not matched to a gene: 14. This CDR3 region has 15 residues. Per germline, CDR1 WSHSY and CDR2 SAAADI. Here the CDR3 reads CASSDRAGDYNEQYF. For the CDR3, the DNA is TGCGCCAGCAGTGACAGAGCGGGGGACTACAATGAGCAGTACTTC.

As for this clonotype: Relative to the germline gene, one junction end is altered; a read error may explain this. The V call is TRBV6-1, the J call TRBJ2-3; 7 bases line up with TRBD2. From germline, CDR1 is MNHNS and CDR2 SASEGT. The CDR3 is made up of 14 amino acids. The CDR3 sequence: CASSEAGGKDTQYF. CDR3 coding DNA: TGTGCCAGCAGTGAAGCCGGGGGGAAAGATACCCAGTACTTT.

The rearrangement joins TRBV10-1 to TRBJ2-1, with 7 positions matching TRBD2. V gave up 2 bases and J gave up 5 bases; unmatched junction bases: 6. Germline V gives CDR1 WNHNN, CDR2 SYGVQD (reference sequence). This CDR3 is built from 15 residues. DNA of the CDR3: TGCGCCAGCAGTGAGCGGGCTAGCGGTAACAATGAGCAGTTCTTC. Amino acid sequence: CASSERASGNNEQFF.

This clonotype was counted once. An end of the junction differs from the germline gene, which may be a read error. The CDR3 is CASSKGLAKNDEQFF. The CDR3 nucleotides read TGTGCCAGCAGCAAGGGACTAGCGAAGAACGATGAGCAGTTTTTC. The gene calls are TRBV7-2 and TRBJ2-1, with 10 bases fitting TRBD2. The germline gives CDR1 SGHTA, CDR2 FQGNSA. The CDR3 contains 15 residues.

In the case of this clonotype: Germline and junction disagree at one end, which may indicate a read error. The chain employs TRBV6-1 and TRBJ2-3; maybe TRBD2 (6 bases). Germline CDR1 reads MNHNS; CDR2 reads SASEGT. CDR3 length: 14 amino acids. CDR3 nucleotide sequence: TGTGCGGGCAGGGTCGGGCGGGACCAAGAGACCCAGTACTTT. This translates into CAGRVGRDQETQYF.

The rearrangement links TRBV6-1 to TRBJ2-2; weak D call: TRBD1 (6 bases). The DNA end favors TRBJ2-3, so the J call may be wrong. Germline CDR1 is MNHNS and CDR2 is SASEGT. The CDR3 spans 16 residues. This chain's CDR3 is CASSEEGTQNTEKQYF. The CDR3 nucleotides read TGTGCCAGCAGTGAAGAGGGGACACAGAACACAGAGAAGCAGTATTTT.

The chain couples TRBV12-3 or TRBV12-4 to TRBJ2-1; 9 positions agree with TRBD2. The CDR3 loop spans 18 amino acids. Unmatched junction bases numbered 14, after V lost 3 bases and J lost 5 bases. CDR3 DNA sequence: TGTGCCAGCAGTTTGTGGGGGGGGGGCGGGGGGGGCGACAATGAGCAGTTCTTC. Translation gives CASSLWGGGGGGDNEQFF.

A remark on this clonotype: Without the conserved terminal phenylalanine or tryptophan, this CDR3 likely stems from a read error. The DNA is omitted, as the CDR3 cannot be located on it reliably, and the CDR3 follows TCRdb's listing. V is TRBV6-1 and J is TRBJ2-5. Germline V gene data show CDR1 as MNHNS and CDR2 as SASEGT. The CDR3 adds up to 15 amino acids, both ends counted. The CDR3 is CASSEAGHDQETQFL.

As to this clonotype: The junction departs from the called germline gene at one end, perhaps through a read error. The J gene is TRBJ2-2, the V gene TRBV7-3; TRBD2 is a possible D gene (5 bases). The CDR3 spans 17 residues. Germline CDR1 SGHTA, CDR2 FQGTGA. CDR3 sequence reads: CASSLTSSGVGTGELYF. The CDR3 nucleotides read TGTGCCAGCAGCTTAACATCTAGTGGTGTGGGCACCGGGGAGCTGTATTTT.